The next 29 T cell receptor beta chains were all read from a single sample in a study of cytomegalovirus exposure and HLA in healthy donors. This PCR relied on a set of 60 Vbeta primers and 13 Jbeta primers. TCRdb's table, derived via immunoSEQ multiplex PCR, lists solely in-frame clones and lacks some. The table includes some 150,000 clones, about two thirds detected once. Sequencing input: PBMCs. Source of these receptors: a woman aged 40 to 49 in good health and CMV-seronegative.

This chain joins TRBV19 and TRBJ1-2, with TRBD1 identical over 9 bases. Germline V gives CDR1 LNHDA, CDR2 SQIVND (reference sequence). The CDR3 is 16 residues long. With V trimmed by 5 bases and J by 4 bases, 11 bases remained unmatched. The CDR3 loop reads CASSPQQGARFYGYTF. Written as DNA, the CDR3 is TGTGCCAGTAGTCCCCAACAGGGGGCGCGATTCTATGGCTACACCTTC.

V and J are TRBV29-1 and TRBJ2-3; no clear D. V shed 7 bases and J shed 6 bases, with 8 bases lying between them. The CDR3 runs to 10 residues. From germline, CDR1 is SQVTM and CDR2 ANQGSEA. The CDR3 protein is CSALEDTQYF. The CDR3 bases are TGCAGCGCCCTGGAGGATACGCAGTATTTT.

This clone was detected once. The gene calls are TRBV18 and TRBJ2-3; 7 nucleotides agree with TRBD2. Germline CDR1 and CDR2: KGHSH and LQKENI. The V gene end was trimmed by 7 bases and the J gene end by 7 bases; junction bases not matched to a gene: 11. The CDR3 extends over 14 amino acids. DNA of the CDR3: TGTGCCAGCTATGACGGACTAGACGGAAATACGCAGTATTTT. Encoded protein: CASYDGLDGNTQYF.

V is TRBV10-2 and J is TRBJ2-7, with unresolved D. The CDR3 length is 14 residues. V was pared by 4 bases and J by 0 bases, with 10 bases between. The germline V gene has CDR1 WSHSY and CDR2 SAAADI. CDR3 protein: CASSAVSPSYEQYF. The CDR3 nucleotides are TGCGCCAGCAGTGCGGTTTCTCCCTCCTACGAGCAGTACTTC.

The chain links TRBV7-3 to TRBJ1-4; possibly TRBD1 for D (6 bases). Trimming removed 0 bases from V and 7 bases from J, with 6 bases in between. The germline gives CDR1 SGHTA, CDR2 FQGTGA. The CDR3 runs to 13 residues. CDR3 DNA sequence: TGTGCCAGCAGCTTAACAGGGGGTGAAAAACTGTTTTTT. Its protein is CASSLTGGEKLFF.

This clone has a handful of counts. The chain links TRBV19 to TRBJ1-4; the D gene is possibly TRBD1 (5 bases). In germline, CDR1 is LNHDA, CDR2 SQIVND (reference sequence). V was shortened by 5 bases and J by 5 bases, with 21 bases between the two germline ends. The length of the CDR3 is 17 residues. The chain's CDR3 is CASSPRVGRPSNEKLFF. The CDR3 bases are TGTGCCAGTAGTCCACGTGTGGGGCGGCCGTCCAATGAAAAACTGTTTTTT.

The V and J genes are TRBV7-2 and TRBJ2-1; D possibly corresponds to TRBD2 (6 bases). The CDR3 is 15 residues long. CDR1 is SGHTA and CDR2 is FQGNSA in the germline V gene. V was pared by 5 bases and J by 6 bases, with 17 bases between. CDR3 in amino acids: CASSAVAGGRNEQFF. Here the CDR3 DNA reads TGTGCCAGCAGCGCCGTAGCCGGGGGACGCAATGAGCAGTTCTTC.

This clone has a single count. This chain links TRBV5-1 with TRBJ2-1; 12 nucleotides agree with TRBD2. CDR1 is SGHRS, CDR2 YFSETQ, per germline. This CDR3 has 16 residues. After removal of 4 bases from V and 4 bases from J, the junction contained 6 bases not matched to a gene. CDR3 sequence (DNA): TGCGCCAGCAGCACGCGGACTAGCGGGGCTTACAATGAGCAGTTCTTC. Its protein is CASSTRTSGAYNEQFF.

This clone has just one count. J is TRBJ1-5 and V is TRBV10-3; maybe TRBD1 (5 bases). Germline V gene sequence: CDR1 ENHRY, CDR2 SYGVKD. The CDR3 covers 14 residues. V lost 6 bases and J 16 bases, leaving 25 bases between the germline ends. CDR3 DNA sequence: TGTGCCATCAGCCGGGGGGAGGCCTCTAGGGACGGTCATTTT. Translating it yields CAISRGEASRDGHF.

This chain joins TRBV7-9 and TRBJ2-1, with 9 positions matching TRBD2. Germline values: CDR1 SEHNR, CDR2 FQNEAQ (reference sequence). CDR3 size: 16 residues. V lost 4 bases, J lost 4 bases, and 8 bases stayed unmatched. DNA of the CDR3: TGTGCCAGCAGCTCCTTTAGCGGGGGCCCATACAATGAGCAGTTCTTC. It encodes CASSSFSGGPYNEQFF.

The chain has TRBV27 and TRBJ2-7; no clear D. Deletions cut 0 bases from V and 4 bases from J, with 16 bases between. From germline, CDR1 is MNHEY and CDR2 SMNVEV (reference sequence). The CDR3 totals 16 residues. This CDR3 is CASSLSLGFLRYEQYF. DNA of the CDR3: TGTGCCAGCAGTTTATCGCTCGGGTTCTTGAGGTACGAGCAGTACTTC.

The V gene is TRBV9, the J gene TRBJ1-2; D may be TRBD1 (5 bases). Trimming took 3 bases from V and 4 from J, leaving 16 bases between them. This CDR3 has 15 residues. From germline, CDR1 is SGDLS and CDR2 YYNGEE. DNA for the CDR3: TGTGCCAGCAGCGCTAGGGCCCAGGGAGGCTATGGCTACACCTTC. It codes for CASSARAQGGYGYTF. Variable domain in full (rest from reference TRBV9 and TRBJ1-2): DSGVTQTPKHLITATGQRVTLRCSPRSGDLSVYWYQQSLDQGLQFLIQYYNGEERAKGNILERFSAQQFPDLHSELNLSSLELGDSALYFCASSARAQGGYGYTFGSGTRLTVV.

This clone was seen a handful of times. The V call is TRBV5-1, the J call TRBJ2-1; 14 bases match TRBD2. V gave up 3 bases and J gave up 8 bases; unmatched junction bases: 4. Germline CDR1 reads SGHRS; CDR2 reads YFSETQ. The CDR3 spans 15 residues. CDR3 protein: CASSSGLAGGDEQFF. The CDR3 DNA follows: TGCGCCAGCAGCTCCGGACTAGCGGGGGGCGATGAGCAGTTCTTC.

V and J are TRBV19 and TRBJ2-7; D unclear. Trimming pared 3 bases from V and 5 bases from J, leaving 8 bases between. CDR1 and CDR2 from the germline V gene are LNHDA and SQIVND (reference sequence). The CDR3 consists of 12 residues. The CDR3 DNA is TGTGCCAGTAGTATTGGGCCCGACGAGCAGTACTTC. Its translation is CASSIGPDEQYF. The full variable domain, in which reference TRBV19 and TRBJ2-7 provide the parts outside the CDR3, is DGGITQSPKYLFRKEGQNVTLSCEQNLNHDAMYWYRQDPGQGLRLIYYSQIVNDFQKGDIAEGYSVSREKKESFPLTVTSAQKNPTAFYLCASSIGPDEQYFGPGTRLTVT.

This clone was detected once. The chain employs TRBV14 and TRBJ2-1; TRBD2 is a possible D gene (6 bases). The CDR3 has 14 residues. Between the trimmed V and J ends, which lost 4 bases and 4 bases, there was a span of 11 bases. CDR1 and CDR2 (germline): SGHDN, FVKESK. This CDR3 is CASSRDFDYNEQFF. DNA for the CDR3: TGTGCCAGCAGCCGGGACTTCGATTACAATGAGCAGTTCTTC.

This clone was counted between two and nine times. In nucleotides, the CDR3 is TGTGCCAGTGGCCCGGGGGTCCCGGCCCAAGAGACCCAGTACTTC. It specifies CASGPGVPAQETQYF. This chain uses TRBV19 with TRBJ2-5; D may be TRBD2 (6 bases). The germline V gene encodes CDR1 LNHDA and CDR2 SQIVND (reference sequence). The germline V and J ends were trimmed by 8 bases and 1 base, with 17 bases remaining between them. This CDR3 region has 15 residues. The full variable domain, completed using reference TRBV19 and TRBJ2-5, is DGGITQSPKYLFRKEGQNVTLSCEQNLNHDAMYWYRQDPGQGLRLIYYSQIVNDFQKGDIAEGYSVSREKKESFPLTVTSAQKNPTAFYLCASGPGVPAQETQYFGPGTRLLVL.

The chain has TRBV7-2 and TRBJ1-1, with TRBD1 as a possible D gene (6 bases). This CDR3 has 13 amino acids. V lost 3 bases and J lost 1, with 6 bases in between. Germline V gene lookup returns CDR1 SGHTA and CDR2 FQGNSA. CDR3 amino acids: CASSLGQNTEAFF. The CDR3 bases are TGTGCCAGCAGCTTGGGACAGAACACTGAAGCTTTCTTT.

This chain uses TRBV7-6 with TRBJ1-4, with D hard to call. Germline V gives CDR1 SGHVS, CDR2 FNYEAQ. V was cut by 1 base and J by 1 base, with 7 bases left in between. The CDR3 has 15 residues. The CDR3 nucleotides read TGTGCCAGCAGCTTAGGAGTCCAAACTAATGAAAAACTGTTTTTT. Protein: CASSLGVQTNEKLFF.

This clone was counted only a few times. The V call is TRBV6-1, the J call TRBJ1-1; 9 bases agree with TRBD1. Germline trimming cut 3 bases from V and 5 bases from J; bases unmatched to any gene: 7. The CDR3 runs 15 residues. The germline V gene encodes CDR1 MNHNS and CDR2 SASEGT. CDR3 residues: CASSEPGQGKTEAFF. The CDR3 coding sequence is TGTGCCAGCAGTGAGCCGGGACAGGGTAAAACTGAAGCTTTCTTT.

The chain carries TRBV5-1 and TRBJ2-1, with 10 bases identical to TRBD2. Trimming removed 0 bases from V and 9 bases from J; junction bases left unmatched: 18. Per germline, CDR1 SGHRS and CDR2 YFSETQ. This CDR3 contains 19 residues. This chain's CDR3 is CASSLAERGGPGSNSEQFF. CDR3 coding DNA: TGCGCCAGCAGCTTGGCCGAGCGGGGGGGCCCGGGGTCGAATAGTGAGCAGTTCTTC.

This clone was counted a few times. The rearrangement uses TRBV29-1 and TRBJ1-1, with TRBD1 matching over 9 bases. V lost 3 bases and J lost 5; bases outside the gene matches: 4. Germline V gene sequence: CDR1 SQVTM, CDR2 ANQGSEA. The CDR3 is 13 amino acids. The CDR3 DNA reads as TGCAGCGTTGACGGGACAGGGAGAACTGAAGCTTTCTTT. Its protein product is CSVDGTGRTEAFF.

V gene TRBV2 combines with J gene TRBJ1-6, with D maybe TRBD1 (6 bases). This CDR3 comprises 15 residues. The germline V gene encodes CDR1 SNHLY and CDR2 FYNNEI. Trimming shortened V by 1 base and J by 11 bases, and 15 bases separated the two germline ends. The CDR3 loop reads CASSEELIQGAPLHF. In DNA, the CDR3 is TGTGCCAGCAGTGAAGAACTGATACAGGGAGCACCCCTCCACTTT.

The V and J genes are TRBV19 and TRBJ1-1, with D possibly matching TRBD1 (6 bases). Trimming shortened V by 3 bases and J by 1 base, and 15 bases separated the two germline ends. In germline, CDR1 is LNHDA, CDR2 SQIVND (reference sequence). The CDR3 totals 16 residues. This chain's CDR3 is CASSMSGRGQNTEAFF. In DNA form, the CDR3 reads TGTGCCAGTAGTATGAGTGGTAGGGGACAGAACACTGAAGCTTTCTTT.

V and J are TRBV19 and TRBJ2-7; a possible D gene is TRBD2 (5 bases). CDR3 size: 14 residues. V lost 7 bases, J lost 5 bases, and 18 bases lay in between. In germline, CDR1 is LNHDA, CDR2 SQIVND (reference sequence). The CDR3 protein is CASTTRTTSNEQYF. CDR3 sequence (DNA): TGTGCCAGTACCACTAGAACAACATCCAACGAGCAGTACTTC.

This clone was counted between two and nine times. The chain combines TRBV6-1 with TRBJ2-7; D may be TRBD2 (7 bases). The V and J ends lost 6 bases and 13 bases respectively, with 25 bases between them. The CDR3 has 14 residues. Looked up from germline, CDR1 is MNHNS and CDR2 is SASEGT. The DNA for the CDR3 is TGTGCCAGCAGCGAGGGGGGGTTGGGACCAGGGGTCTACTTC. It is translated as CASSEGGLGPGVYF.

V and J are TRBV7-9 and TRBJ2-5, with 10 bases identical to TRBD1. Per the germline V gene, CDR1 is SEHNR and CDR2 is FQNEAQ (reference sequence). This CDR3 is 15 amino acids long. Germline trimming cut 3 bases from V and 4 bases from J; bases unmatched to any gene: 5. DNA for the CDR3: TGTGCCAGCAGCTTGAGGACAGGGGGAGGAGAGACCCAGTACTTC. It specifies CASSLRTGGGETQYF.

This clone was detected many times. This chain connects TRBV5-1 to TRBJ1-1; 7 bases line up with TRBD1. V shed 0 bases and J 5 bases; nucleotides not matched to a gene: 10. The CDR3 covers 16 residues. Germline V gene data show CDR1 as SGHRS and CDR2 as YFSETQ. The CDR3 DNA reads TGCGCCAGCAGCTTGGATGTCAGGGGGAAATGGACTGAAGCTTTCTTT. It is translated as CASSLDVRGKWTEAFF.

This clone was detected only a few times. This chain connects TRBV6-1 to TRBJ1-2; D gene uncertain. Per the germline V gene, CDR1 is MNHNS and CDR2 is SASEGT. This CDR3 spans 15 amino acids. V gave up 3 bases and J gave up 1 base, with 12 bases separating them. CDR3: CASSDFDTYNYGYTF. In nucleotides, the CDR3 is TGTGCCAGCAGTGATTTCGACACGTATAACTATGGCTACACCTTC.

The V call is TRBV4-1, the J call TRBJ2-2; weak D call: TRBD2 (6 bases). Germline-derived CDR1 and CDR2 are MGHRA and YSYEKL. This CDR3 is built from 16 residues. V was pared by 0 bases and J by 5 bases, with 13 bases between. The CDR3 sequence is CASSQEFRLGTGELFF. CDR3 nucleotide sequence: TGCGCCAGCAGCCAAGAGTTCCGACTAGGGACCGGGGAGCTGTTTTTT.